Included here is one T cell receptor (beta chain) sequence, with context. This PCR relied on a set of 60 Vbeta primers and 13 Jbeta primers. Only in-frame clones appear in the TCRdb table, and some are missing; sequencing was by immunoSEQ multiplex PCR. The repertoire holds around 130,000 clones, with roughly 84% as singletons. This specimen comes from a study of cytomegalovirus exposure and HLA in healthy donors. Trimming removed 1 base from V and 5 bases from J; junction bases left unmatched: 12. Germline CDR1 is MGHRA and CDR2 is YSYEKL. This CDR3 is built from 17 residues. The sample taken for sequencing was PBMCs. The TCR sequence derives from a boy younger than 18 in good health and CMV-seronegative. The V gene is TRBV4-1, the J gene TRBJ2-3; 7 bases match TRBD1. The CDR3 spells CASSQGPDRVREDTQYF. In DNA form, the CDR3 reads TGCGCCAGCAGCCAAGGTCCAGACAGGGTCAGGGAAGATACGCAGTATTTT.